The source of this T cell receptor beta chain is a study of shared clonotypes between healthy human individuals. Produced via immunoSEQ multiplex PCR; TCRdb's table is partial and in-frame only. The sample yields roughly 2.1 million clones, 93% seen once. This clone was counted once. The naive CD8 subset, CD45RO-negative cells positively selected for CCR7, excluded terminally differentiated effector memory CD45RA+ cells. Germline values: CDR1 SGHTA, CDR2 FQGNSA. V was trimmed by 4 bases and J by 7 bases, leaving 17 bases between them. The CDR3 spans 15 residues. This chain joins TRBV7-2 and TRBJ2-1, with D uncertain. The sequenced material came from naive CD8+ T cells from PBMCs. This TCR derives from a young man in good health. Some clones in this sample may be carry-over from other donors' samples. CDR3 amino acids: CASSSRQITDNEQFF. As DNA, the CDR3 is TGTGCCAGCAGCTCTAGACAAATCACGGATAATGAGCAGTTCTTC.